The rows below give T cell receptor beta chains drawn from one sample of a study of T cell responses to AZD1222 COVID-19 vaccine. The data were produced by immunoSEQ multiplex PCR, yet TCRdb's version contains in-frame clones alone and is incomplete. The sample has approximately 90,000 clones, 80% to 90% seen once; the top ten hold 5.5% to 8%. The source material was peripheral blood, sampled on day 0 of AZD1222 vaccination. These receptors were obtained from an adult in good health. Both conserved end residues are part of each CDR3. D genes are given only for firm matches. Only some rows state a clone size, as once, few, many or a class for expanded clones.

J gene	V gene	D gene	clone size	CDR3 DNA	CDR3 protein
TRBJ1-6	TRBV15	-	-	TGTGCCACCAGCAGAGTGGGGACACTCCCTGGAAATTCACCCCTCCACTTT	CATSRVGTLPGNSPLHF
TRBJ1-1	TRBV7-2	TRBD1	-	TGTGCCAGCAGCTTCCAGGGGGGCACTGAAGCTTTCTTT	CASSFQGGTEAFF
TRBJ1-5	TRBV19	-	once	TGTGCCAGTAACACACAGGGCTCGAATAGCAATCAGCCCCAGCATTTT	CASNTQGSNSNQPQHF
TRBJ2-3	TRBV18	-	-	TGTGCCAGCTCACCAGGGCTGGGGTGGGATACGCAGTATTTT	CASSPGLGWDTQYF
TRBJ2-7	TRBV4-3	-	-	TGCGCCAGCAGCCAAGACCCGGGTCGGGAGCAGTACTTC	CASSQDPGREQYF
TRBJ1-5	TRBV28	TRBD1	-	TGTGCCAGCAGTTTTGGGACAGGGAAAAATCAGCCCCAGCATTTT	CASSFGTGKNQPQHF
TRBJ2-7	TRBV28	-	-	TGTGCCAGCAGTTCGGGGGACAGCTCCTACGAGCAGTACTTC	CASSSGDSSYEQYF
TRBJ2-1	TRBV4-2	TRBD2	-	TGTGCCAGCAGCCAAGGGGAAGGGGCCACGGGAGGCTCCTACAATGAGCAGTTCTTC	CASSQGEGATGGSYNEQFF
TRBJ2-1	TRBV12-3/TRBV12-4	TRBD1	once	TGTGCCAGCAGCCGCGGGACAGGGGGCGAATTCTTC	CASSRGTGGEFF
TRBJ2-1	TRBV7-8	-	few	TGTGCCAGCAGCTTAGTAACCGCGGTAGAGCAGTTCTTC	CASSLVTAVEQFF
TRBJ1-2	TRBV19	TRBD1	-	TGTGCCAGTAGGTGGACAGGGTCCACTAACTATGGCTACACCTTC	CASRWTGSTNYGYTF
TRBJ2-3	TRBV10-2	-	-	TGCGCCAGCGCGCAGATAACAGATACGCAGTATTTT	CASAQITDTQYF
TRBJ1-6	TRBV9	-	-	TGTGCCAGCAGCGTCGGCCAGGGTAATTCACCCCTCCACTTT	CASSVGQGNSPLHF
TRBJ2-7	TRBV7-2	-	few	TGTGCCAGCAGCTTAGCGGGGTCAGGCCCTCTTGAGCAGTACTTC	CASSLAGSGPLEQYF
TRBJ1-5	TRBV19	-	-	TGTGCCAGTACCCCGTGGGGGACGGTAGTTCAGCCCCAGCATTTT	CASTPWGTVVQPQHF
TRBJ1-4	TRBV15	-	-	TGTGCCACCAGCAGAGATCTCGGGTCAGGTGAAAAACTGTTTTTT	CATSRDLGSGEKLFF
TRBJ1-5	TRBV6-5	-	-	TGTGCCAGCTGCCCCTTCAAGGGGAGCAATCAGCCCCAGCATTTT	CASCPFKGSNQPQHF
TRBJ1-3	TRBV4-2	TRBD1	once	TGTGCCAGCAGTCAAGGGACCGGACAGGCAGGAGGAAACACCATATATTTT	CASSQGTGQAGGNTIYF
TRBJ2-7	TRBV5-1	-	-	TGCGCCAGCAGCTTGGGTCTAGCGAGCGACGAGCAGTACTTC	CASSLGLASDEQYF
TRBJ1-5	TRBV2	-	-	TGTGCCAGCAGGGGGGGCCTACAGGGCAGCGGGGAGCCCCAGCATTTT	CASRGGLQGSGEPQHF
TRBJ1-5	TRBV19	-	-	TGTGCCAGTGGCCCAGAGCAGCCCCAGCATTTT	CASGPEQPQHF
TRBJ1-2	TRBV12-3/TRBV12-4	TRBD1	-	TGTGCCAGCAGTTTGGACAGGGGCGGCTACACCTTC	CASSLDRGGYTF
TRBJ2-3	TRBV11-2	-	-	TGTGCCAGCAGCCCGGGGACGGGACGCACAGATACGCAGTATTTT	CASSPGTGRTDTQYF
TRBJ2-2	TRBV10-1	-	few	TGCGCCAGTCAACCTGACATCGCGAACACCGGGGAGCTGTTTTTT	CASQPDIANTGELFF
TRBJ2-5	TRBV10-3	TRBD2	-	TGTGCCATCAGTGCGGAGCGGGATAAGACCCAGTACTTC	CAISAERDKTQYF
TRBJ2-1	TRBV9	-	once	TGTGCCAGCAGCGTACAGGGAAACCTAAGGGATGAGCAGTTCTTC	CASSVQGNLRDEQFF
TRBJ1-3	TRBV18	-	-	TGTGCCAGCTCACCCCTCCCGGCTCTAATTAATCCAAACACCATATATTTT	CASSPLPALINPNTIYF
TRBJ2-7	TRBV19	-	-	TGTGCCAGTAGTCCCGGGACCCTGAGAGGGGAGCAGTACTTC	CASSPGTLRGEQYF
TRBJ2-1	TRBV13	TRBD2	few	TGTGCCAGCAGCTTACGATTGGCTAGCGGCTCCTACAATGAGCAGTTCTTC	CASSLRLASGSYNEQFF
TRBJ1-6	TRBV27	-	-	TGTGCCAGCAGTCGTCCCCCGAGCAACTCCTATAATTCACCCCTCCACTTT	CASSRPPSNSYNSPLHF
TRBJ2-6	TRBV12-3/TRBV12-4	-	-	TGTGCCAGCAGTCCCGCTGGGGCCAACGTCCTGACTTTC	CASSPAGANVLTF
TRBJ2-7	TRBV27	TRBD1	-	TGTGCCAGCAGTTGGAGACAGGGGACCTACGAGCAGTACTTC	CASSWRQGTYEQYF
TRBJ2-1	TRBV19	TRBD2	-	TGTGCCAGTAGTATAGATCTTCGAGCGGGGGCCGTCAATGAGCAGTTCTTC	CASSIDLRAGAVNEQFF
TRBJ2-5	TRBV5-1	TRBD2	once	TGCGCCAGCAGAGTCGAAGCGGGAGCAGAGACCCAGTACTTC	CASRVEAGAETQYF
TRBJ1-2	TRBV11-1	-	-	TGTGCCAGCAGCTCCGGGACGATATCTAACTATGGCTACACCTTC	CASSSGTISNYGYTF
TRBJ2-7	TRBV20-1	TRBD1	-	TGCAGTACAACAGGGGGCTACGAGCAGTACTTC	CSTTGGYEQYF
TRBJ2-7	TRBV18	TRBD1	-	TGTGCCAGCTCTCCACAGGGGGGTAGCTCCTACGAGCAGTACTTC	CASSPQGGSSYEQYF
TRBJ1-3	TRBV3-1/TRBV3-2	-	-	TGTGCCAGCAGCCAAAGGGTCCCTCTTTCACAGGGAGCTGGAAACACCATATATTTT	CASSQRVPLSQGAGNTIYF
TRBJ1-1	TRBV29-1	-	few	TGCAGCGTTGTGGGGGACAACACTGAAGCTTTCTTT	CSVVGDNTEAFF
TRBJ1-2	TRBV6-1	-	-	TGTGCCAGCAGTGAAGCCTTACAGGGAGGCTATGGCTACACCTTC	CASSEALQGGYGYTF
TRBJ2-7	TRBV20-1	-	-	TGCAGTGCTAGCGGGCACGAGCAGTACTTC	CSASGHEQYF
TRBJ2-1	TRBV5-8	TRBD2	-	TGTGCCAGCAGCTCCCGGGAGAAGCGGGAGGGCCGTGAGCAGTTCTTC	CASSSREKREGREQFF
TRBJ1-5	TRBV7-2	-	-	TGTGCCAGCAGCTTAGATGCGAAACAGCCCCAGCATTTT	CASSLDAKQPQHF
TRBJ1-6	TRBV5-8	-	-	TGTGCCAGCAGCTGGGGGGGGGACAATTCACCCCTCCACTTT	CASSWGGDNSPLHF
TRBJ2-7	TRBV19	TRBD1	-	TGTGCCAGTAGTATGGCCCAGGGGGCGAAAAGGTACGAGCAGTACTTC	CASSMAQGAKRYEQYF
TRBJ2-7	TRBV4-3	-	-	TGCGCCAGCAGCCAAGGACTAATTGAGACCTACGAGCAGTACTTC	CASSQGLIETYEQYF
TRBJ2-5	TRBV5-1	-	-	TGCGCCAGCAGCTTGGCCGGCGAGACCCAGTACTTC	CASSLAGETQYF
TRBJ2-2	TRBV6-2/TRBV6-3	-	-	TGTGCCAGCAGTTACGTTAGGACCGGGGAGCTGTTTTTT	CASSYVRTGELFF
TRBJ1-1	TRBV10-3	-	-	TGTGCCATCAGTGACCCAGTCGGGGCTGGTGGGAACACTGAAGCTTTCTTT	CAISDPVGAGGNTEAFF
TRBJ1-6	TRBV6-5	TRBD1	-	TGTGCCAGCAGACAGGGGGGGAATAATTCACCCCTCCACTTT	CASRQGGNNSPLHF
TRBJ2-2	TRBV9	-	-	TGTGCCAGCAGCGTTGGTGCAGTCAACACCGGGGAGCTGTTTTTT	CASSVGAVNTGELFF
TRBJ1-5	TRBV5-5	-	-	TGTGCCAGCAGCTCGGAGGGCCATCAGCCCCAGCATTTT	CASSSEGHQPQHF
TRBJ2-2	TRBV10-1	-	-	TGCGCCAGCAGTGAGTCGGGGGAAGTCCTGAGAAACACCGGGGAGCTGTTTTTT	CASSESGEVLRNTGELFF
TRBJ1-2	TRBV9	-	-	TGTGCCAGCAGCGTAGCGGCAGCCGGTAACTATGGCTACACCTTC	CASSVAAAGNYGYTF